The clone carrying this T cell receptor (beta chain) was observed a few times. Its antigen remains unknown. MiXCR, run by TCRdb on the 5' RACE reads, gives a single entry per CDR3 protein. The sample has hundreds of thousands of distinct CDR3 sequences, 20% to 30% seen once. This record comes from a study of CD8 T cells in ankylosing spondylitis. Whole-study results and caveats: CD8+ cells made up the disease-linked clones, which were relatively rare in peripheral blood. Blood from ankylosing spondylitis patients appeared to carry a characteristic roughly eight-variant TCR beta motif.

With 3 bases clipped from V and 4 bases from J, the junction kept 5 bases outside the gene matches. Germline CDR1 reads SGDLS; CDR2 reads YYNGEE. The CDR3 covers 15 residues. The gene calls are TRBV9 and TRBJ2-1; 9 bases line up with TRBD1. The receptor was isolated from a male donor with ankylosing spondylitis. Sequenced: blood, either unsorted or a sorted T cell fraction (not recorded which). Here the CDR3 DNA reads TGTGCCAGCAGCGACTCCGGGACAGGGTACAATGAGCAGTTCTTC. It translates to CASSDSGTGYNEQFF.